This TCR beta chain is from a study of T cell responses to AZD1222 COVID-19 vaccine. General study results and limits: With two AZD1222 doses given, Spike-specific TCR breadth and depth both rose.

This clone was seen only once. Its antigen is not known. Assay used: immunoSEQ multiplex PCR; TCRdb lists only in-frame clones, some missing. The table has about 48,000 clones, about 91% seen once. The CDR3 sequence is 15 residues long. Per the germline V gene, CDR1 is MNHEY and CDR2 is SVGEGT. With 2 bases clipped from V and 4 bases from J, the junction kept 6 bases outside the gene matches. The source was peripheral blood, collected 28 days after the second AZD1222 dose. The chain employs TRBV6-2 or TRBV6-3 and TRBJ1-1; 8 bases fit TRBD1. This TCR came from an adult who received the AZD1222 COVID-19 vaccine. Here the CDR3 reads CASSYGRTGTTEAFF. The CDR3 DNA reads TGTGCCAGCAGTTACGGGCGGACAGGGACCACTGAAGCTTTCTTT.